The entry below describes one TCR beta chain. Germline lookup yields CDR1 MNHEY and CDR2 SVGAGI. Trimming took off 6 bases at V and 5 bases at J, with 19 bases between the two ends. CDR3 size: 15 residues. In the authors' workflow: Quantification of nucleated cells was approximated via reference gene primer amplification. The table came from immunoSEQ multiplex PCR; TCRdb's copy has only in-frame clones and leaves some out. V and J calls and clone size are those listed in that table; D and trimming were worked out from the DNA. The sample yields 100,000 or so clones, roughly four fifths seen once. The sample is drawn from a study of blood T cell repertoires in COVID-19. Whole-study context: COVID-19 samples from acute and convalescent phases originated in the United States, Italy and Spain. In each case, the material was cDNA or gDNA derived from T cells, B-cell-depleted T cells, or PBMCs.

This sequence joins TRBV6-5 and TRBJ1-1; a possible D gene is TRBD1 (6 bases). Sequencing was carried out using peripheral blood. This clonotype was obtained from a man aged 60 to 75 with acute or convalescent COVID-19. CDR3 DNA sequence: TGTGCCAGCAGCCCCTCTGGGGGCTTGAGGACTGAAGCTTTCTTT. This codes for CASSPSGGLRTEAFF.